The source of this TCR beta chain is a study of identifying expanded T cells in peripheral blood. Clones were read by immunoSEQ multiplex PCR, and TCRdb kept only the in-frame ones, dropping some. Of 75,000 to 90,000 clones listed, roughly 90% are singletons. During the collection period, no donor immune events like infections were recorded. V gave up 4 bases and J gave up 4 bases, with 16 bases separating them. CDR1 is LGHNA, CDR2 YNFKEQ, per germline. The CDR3 totals 15 residues. Study-wide results and limits: Clone count variance between roughly 2-week samples rose with total template count. Over about two and four weeks, about 17 and 20 clones changed, versus around 1.2 between replicates.

This clone was counted a single time. Antigen specificity is unknown. The receptor's source is a person aged 18 to 70 in good health. The chain carries TRBV4-2 and TRBJ1-2, with D perhaps matching TRBD1 (6 bases). Sequenced: blood. The CDR3 sequence: CASSPQDTGSYGYTF. CDR3 DNA sequence: TGTGCCAGCAGCCCACAGGATACAGGGAGCTATGGCTACACCTTC.